These 5 T cell receptor beta chains came from one sample sequenced in a study of graft-versus-host responses after intestinal transplantation. Their recognized antigens are unknown. The protocol was immunoSEQ multiplex PCR, while the TCRdb copy is restricted to in-frame clones and leaves out a portion. This sample carries more than 90,000 clones, more than 85% of them seen once, and the ten largest clones take approximately 1.2%. This sample comprised unstimulated CD8+ T cells sorted from spleen or lymph node cells, obtained before transplant. All receptors come from a human donor who was the organ donor for an intestinal transplant.

CDR3 sequence reads: CASRVYTEAFF. CDR3 sequence (DNA): TGCGCCAGCAGGGTTTACACTGAAGCTTTCTTT. The V and J genes are TRBV10-1 and TRBJ1-1; no clear D gene. This CDR3 region has 11 residues. With 6 bases removed from V and 3 bases from J, the gap between germline ends came to 5 bases. Germline assignment: CDR1 WNHNN and CDR2 SYGVQD (reference sequence).

V and J are TRBV7-9 and TRBJ2-3; D ambiguous. CDR1 is SEHNR, CDR2 FQNEAQ, per germline (reference sequence). This CDR3 is 13 amino acids long. V lost 4 bases, J lost 0 bases, and 5 bases lay in between. The CDR3 sequence is CASSSDSTDTQYF. Written as DNA, the CDR3 is TGTGCCAGCAGCTCCGATAGCACAGATACGCAGTATTTT.

The CDR3 nucleotides are TGTGCCAGCAGCTTAAGGACAGGGGAGTACAATGAGCAGTTCTTC. Translation: CASSLRTGEYNEQFF. The J gene is TRBJ2-1, the V gene TRBV11-3; 9 bases fit TRBD1. The CDR3 sequence is 15 residues long. Germline V gene lookup returns CDR1 SGHNT and CDR2 YENEEA. V trimming: 2 bases; J trimming: 4 bases; junction bases outside the gene matches: 3.

In its sample, this clone was seen a few times. This rearrangement joins TRBV16 to TRBJ2-1, with 9 bases that match TRBD2. V lost 6 bases, J lost 7 bases, and 13 bases stayed unmatched. The CDR3 covers 16 residues. Germline V lookup: CDR1 KGHSY, CDR2 FQNENV. The CDR3 protein is CASRLKGLAGGNEQFF. Written as DNA, the CDR3 is TGTGCCAGCAGGCTAAAGGGACTAGCCGGGGGGAATGAGCAGTTCTTC. Combining the CDR3 with reference TRBV16 and TRBJ2-1 gives the whole variable domain GEEVAQTPKHLVRGEGQKAKLYCAPIKGHSYVFWYQQVLKNEFKFLISFQNENVFDETGMPKERFSAKCLPNSPCSLEIQATKLEDSAVYFCASRLKGLAGGNEQFFGPGTRLTVL.

This rearrangement joins TRBV6-1 to TRBJ2-5, with 7 bases lining up with TRBD1. The CDR3 extends over 15 amino acids. Germline values: CDR1 MNHNS, CDR2 SASEGT. The J segment lost 0 bases and the V segment lost 6 bases, leaving 7 bases of the junction unmatched. CDR3 loop: CASRRGREDQETQYF. CDR3 sequence (DNA): TGTGCCAGCAGAAGGGGGCGCGAAGACCAAGAGACCCAGTACTTC.